Detailed here is one TCR beta chain. Its specificity is unknown. Primers used in a second PCR of about 6 to 11 cycles were a sample-barcoded 5' primer and a J-beta primer mix. A single record per CDR3 protein comes from TCRdb applying MiXCR to the 5' RACE reads. The sample records over 1,300,000 distinct CDR3 sequences, around 55% being singletons. The sample is drawn from a study of blood T cells in healthy people across ages. Study-wide points: Both higher diversity and more naive CD4+ cells marked long-lived donors when set against aged donors. Age brought a roughly linear fall in TCR beta diversity measured per million T cells.

The V gene lost 5 bases and the J gene lost 0 bases, with 25 bases spanning the gap. CDR1 MNHEY and CDR2 SMNVEV come from the germline V gene (reference sequence). The CDR3 runs 19 residues. The V gene is TRBV27, the J gene TRBJ1-2; no clear D. The origin of this receptor is a man between 18 and 35 years old in good health. Sequencing was performed on blood. CDR3 coding DNA: TGTGCCAGCAGTCCTAGCCGTATCCCTAACCTGCCTGCTAACTATGGCTACACCTTC. Encoded protein: CASSPSRIPNLPANYGYTF.